The 16 T cell receptor beta chains below were found in one sample sequenced in a study of shared clonotypes between healthy human individuals. The table came from immunoSEQ multiplex PCR; TCRdb's copy has only in-frame clones and leaves some out. Of more than 550,000 clones detected, 90% to 95% appear once; the ten largest clones hold approximately 24%. Naive CD8 cells were CD45RO-negative, positively selected for CCR7, excluding terminally differentiated effector memory CD45RA+ cells. The sequenced sample consisted of naive CD8+ T cells sorted from blood. The origin of the receptors is a man aged 25 to 45 in good health.

V usage is TRBV14 and J usage is TRBJ2-1; possibly TRBD2 for D (5 bases). The germline gives CDR1 SGHDN, CDR2 FVKESK. This CDR3 has 13 residues. Trimming stripped 6 bases from V and 7 bases from J, with 13 bases between. In DNA form, the CDR3 reads TGTGCCAGCAGTTACGGGATATTAAATGAGCAGTTCTTC. It is translated as CASSYGILNEQFF.

The V gene is TRBV25-1, the J gene TRBJ2-1; 10 positions match TRBD1. V lost 8 bases, J lost 7 bases, and 8 bases stayed unmatched. Germline V gene sequence: CDR1 MGHDK, CDR2 SYGVNS. This CDR3 has 14 amino acids. CDR3 sequence (DNA): TGTGCCAGCCTCGGACAGGGGGACCCGAATGAGCAGTTCTTC. Residues: CASLGQGDPNEQFF. The complete variable domain, with remaining parts taken from reference TRBV25-1 and TRBJ2-1, reads EADIYQTPRYLVIGTGKKITLECSQTMGHDKMYWYQQDPGMELHLIHYSYGVNSTEKGDLSSESTVSRIRTEHFPLTLESARPSHTSQYLCASLGQGDPNEQFFGPGTRLTVL.

This sequence joins TRBV7-2 and TRBJ2-1; D gene unclear. The germline V gene encodes CDR1 SGHTA and CDR2 FQGNSA. This CDR3 region has 15 residues. Between the trimmed V and J ends, which lost 1 base and 0 bases, there was a span of 7 bases. CDR3 region: CASSLGATSYNEQFF. The CDR3 region has the DNA TGTGCCAGCAGCTTAGGAGCGACCTCCTACAATGAGCAGTTCTTC.

In this sample, this clone turned up a few times. V and J are TRBV14 and TRBJ2-7; no definite D call. With 2 bases removed from V and 7 bases from J, the gap between germline ends came to 9 bases. Germline assignment: CDR1 SGHDN and CDR2 FVKESK. CDR3 length equals 12 residues. The CDR3 loop reads CASSQRPVEQYF. The DNA of the CDR3 is TGTGCCAGCAGCCAACGCCCGGTAGAGCAGTACTTC.

The CDR3 DNA reads TGTGCCAGCAGCTTAGCGCTTGGCGTGCAAGAGACCCAGTACTTC. Translated: CASSLALGVQETQYF. The rearrangement uses TRBV7-9 and TRBJ2-5; no clear D gene. This CDR3 has 15 residues. From germline, CDR1 is SEHNR and CDR2 FQNEAQ (reference sequence). The V end lost 0 bases, the J end lost 2 bases, and 10 bases lay between the germline ends.

This clone showed up just once. V gene TRBV11-3 combines with J gene TRBJ2-2; possible D gene TRBD2, 7 bases. Trimming cost V 5 bases and J 7 bases, with 17 bases left between them. This CDR3 is 15 amino acids long. Germline lookup yields CDR1 SGHNT and CDR2 YENEEA. CDR3 sequence (DNA): TGTGCCAGCAGCCCGAGGGGGGGGCCTGTCGGGGAGCTGTTTTTT. Its translation: CASSPRGGPVGELFF.

J is TRBJ2-3 and V is TRBV7-9; 8 bases fit TRBD2. The trim removed 3 bases at V and 4 bases at J, leaving 9 bases unmatched. The CDR3 totals 16 residues. CDR1 is SEHNR, CDR2 FQNEAQ, per germline (reference sequence). The CDR3 nucleotides read TGTGCCAGCAGCTTTGCAGCGGGAGAATGGGCAGATACGCAGTATTTT. Protein product: CASSFAAGEWADTQYF.

This clone has just one count. This chain links TRBV27 with TRBJ2-3; TRBD2 matches at 8 bases. There are 14 residues in the CDR3. Looked up from germline, CDR1 is MNHEY and CDR2 is SMNVEV (reference sequence). V shed 7 bases and J 4 bases; nucleotides not matched to a gene: 7. The CDR3 is CASNSREEADTQYF. Written as DNA, the CDR3 is TGTGCCAGCAACTCGCGGGAGGAGGCAGATACGCAGTATTTT.

The V gene is TRBV2, the J gene TRBJ1-4; D is possibly TRBD1 (5 bases). This CDR3 region has 15 residues. Germline loops: CDR1 SNHLY, CDR2 FYNNEI. Trimming cost V 8 bases and J 8 bases, with 21 bases left between them. CDR3 sequence: CASGTPDDNMEKLFF. The DNA for the CDR3 is TGTGCCAGCGGGACTCCGGACGATAATATGGAAAAACTGTTTTTT.

Note on this clone: The same CDR3 is also encoded by other DNA sequences in this sample. This chain uses TRBV9 with TRBJ2-7; D gene ambiguous. This CDR3 comprises 12 residues. Germline CDR1 is SGDLS and CDR2 is YYNGEE. V was clipped by 0 bases and J by 3 bases, with 4 bases between them. The CDR3 DNA reads TGTGCCAGCAGCGTAGGAGACTACGAGCAGTACTTC. Translating gives CASSVGDYEQYF.

This chain connects TRBV29-1 to TRBJ2-7, with TRBD2 matching 8 bases. J gave up 3 bases and V 6 bases, and 10 bases lay outside the gene matches. There are 14 residues in the CDR3. CDR1 SQVTM and CDR2 ANQGSEA come from the germline V gene. The CDR3 DNA reads as TGCAGCGTGCGGTCGGAGCGGGGGTTCTACGAGCAGTACTTC. Translating it yields CSVRSERGFYEQYF.

The rearrangement uses TRBV7-2 and TRBJ2-7, with D possibly TRBD1 on 5 matching bases. The CDR3 spans 12 residues. Germline CDR1 reads SGHTA; CDR2 reads FQGNSA. The germline V and J ends were trimmed by 3 bases and 2 bases, with 5 bases remaining between them. CDR3 nucleotide sequence: TGTGCCAGCAGCTTGACAGCCTACGAGCAGTACTTC. This gives the protein CASSLTAYEQYF.

The chain carries TRBV9 and TRBJ2-3; 12 nucleotides match TRBD2. V trimming: 4 bases; J trimming: 2 bases; junction bases outside the gene matches: 5. The CDR3 extends over 16 amino acids. Germline V lookup: CDR1 SGDLS, CDR2 YYNGEE. The CDR3 DNA is TGTGCCAGCAGCCTCGGACTAGCGGGGTCCACAGATACGCAGTATTTT. The encoded protein is CASSLGLAGSTDTQYF.

This clone was observed a single time. This sequence joins TRBV7-9 and TRBJ2-7; D is undetermined. CDR1 is SEHNR, CDR2 FQNEAQ, per germline (reference sequence). The CDR3 loop spans 14 amino acids. Trimming left V 1 base short and J 2 bases short, with 9 bases between. This CDR3 reads CASSLVEKPYEQYF. The CDR3 bases are TGTGCCAGCAGCTTAGTGGAGAAACCCTACGAGCAGTACTTC.

This chain connects TRBV4-3 to TRBJ1-5, with D hard to call. The CDR3 covers 13 residues. V lost 0 bases and J lost 4, with 4 bases in between. Germline V gene lookup returns CDR1 LGHNA and CDR2 YSLEER. The DNA for the CDR3 is TGCGCCAGCAGCCAAGATGCGAATCAGCCCCAGCATTTT. Its translation: CASSQDANQPQHF.

The rearrangement uses TRBV7-3 and TRBJ1-1; 10 bases fit TRBD1. V was pared by 2 bases and J by 0 bases, with 9 bases of the junction left unmatched. CDR3 size: 18 residues. CDR1 SGHTA and CDR2 FQGTGA come from the germline V gene. The CDR3 region is CASSLEGTGATLNTEAFF. The CDR3 DNA reads as TGTGCCAGCAGCTTAGAGGGGACAGGGGCCACCTTGAACACTGAAGCTTTCTTT. The full variable domain, completed using reference TRBV7-3 and TRBJ1-1, is GAGVSQTPSNKVTEKGKYVELRCDPISGHTALYWYRQSLGQGPEFLIYFQGTGAADDSGLPNDRFFAVRPEGSVSTLKIQRTERGDSAVYLCASSLEGTGATLNTEAFFGQGTRLTVV.